This T cell receptor (beta chain) is drawn from a study of blood T cell repertoires in COVID-19 (dated by TCRdb to 2018 to 2021). As for the study more broadly: Samples covering the acute and convalescent phases of COVID-19 were provided by collaborators in the United States, Italy and Spain. The prospective study material was composed of cDNA or gDNA derived from T cells, B-cell-depleted T cells, or PBMCs. Deeply sampled blood TCRbeta repertoires from subjects exposed to, actively infected with, or recovered from COVID-19 were included in the dataset. A freely available public database, intended as a resource for researchers studying the immune response to SARS-CoV-2, is where the repertoires were released. The samples were drawn from the first 160 participants of the ongoing ImmuneRACE study and from 1,254 subjects provided by 6 global collaborators. A de-identified subject ID, COVID-19 status, age in years and sex were almost always included in the sample metadata. Where available, HLA class I and class II types were obtained from metadata supplied by the sample provider rather than from assay-based typing. Broader findings and caveats from the paper: How much clinical and demographic metadata was included differed by source and by participant, and the metadata was provided uncurated.

The sample holds a few counts of this clone. Its antigen remains undetermined. No quality values exist for individual bases; no much larger clone is one base distant. Each collaborating institution followed its own protocols to collect whole blood in K2EDTA tubes. Collaborator samples were shipped for TCRbeta analysis as frozen whole blood, isolated PBMCs, or DNA extracted from either sample type. The immunoSEQ Assay, a bias-controlled multiplex PCR, was used to amplify TCRbeta CDR3 regions from genomic DNA. Processing in the source paper ran as follows. The number of nucleated cells in each sample was estimated by amplification of reference gene primers within the assay. To quantify the absolute abundance of each unique TCRbeta CDR3 rearrangement, sequence reads were collapsed and filtered. For each sample, productive Simpson clonality was calculated by taking the square root of Simpson's diversity index across productive rearrangements. TCRdb carries this immuneACCESS record with in-frame sequences only. Its versions omit some clonotypes, under half of them owing to an unresolved V gene in the studies checked, with the rest unexplained. V and J calls and clone size are those listed in that table; D and trimming were worked out from the DNA. For this sample there are about 21,000 clones; almost 85% appear just once. The biggest ten clones account for roughly 3.2% of the sample.

Source material: peripheral blood. The source of this sequence is a man between 40 and 49 years old with acute or convalescent COVID-19.

CDR3 region: CASSQGGQGATNSPLHF. The base sequence is TGTGCCAGCAGCCAAGGGGGACAGGGGGCAACTAATTCACCCCTCCACTTT. The rearrangement combines TRBV4-2 with TRBJ1-6, with 12 middle bases fitting TRBD1. Relative to germline, V is missing 1 base and J is missing 6 bases, with 4 bases of the junction outside any gene match. From the germline V gene, CDR1 is LGHNA and CDR2 is YNFKEQ. The CDR3 goes from the cysteine to the phenylalanine over 17 residues. Only CDR3 DNA is held: 51 bases, read in frame from base 1.